This T cell receptor beta chain was observed in a study of metastatic and nonmetastatic thyroid tumors. V lost 4 bases, J lost 1 base, and 17 bases lay in between. This CDR3 has 16 amino acids. CDR1 and CDR2 from the germline V gene are DFQATT and SNEGSKA (reference sequence). Each patient came to thyroid surgery without any prior treatment (of any kind). As processed by the authors: Researchers built a distant-metastasis classifier for papillary thyroid cancer that drew on CDR3 differences across clinicopathological groups. TCRdb ran MiXCR on the PCR reads. What appears here as the V and J calls and clone size reflects TCRdb's work, not the paper's. Of under 50,000 clones listed, approximately 24% were seen once; the top ten hold around 3.8%.

The chain links TRBV20-1 to TRBJ2-1; TRBD2 is a possible D gene (6 bases). The sequenced material came from blood. The receptor comes from a male donor with papillary thyroid cancer or a benign thyroid nodule (not recorded which). Some clones in this sample may be carry-over from other donors' samples. CDR3 protein: CSAMAGCLPSYNEQFF. The CDR3 nucleotides read TGCAGTGCTATGGCGGGGTGCCTCCCTTCCTACAATGAGCAGTTCTTC.